Included here is one T cell receptor beta chain sequence, with context. This clonotype has more than one count but fewer than ten. The target of this receptor is not known. Base qualities are not recorded, but no much larger clone differs from it by a single base. All donors were healthy Caucasians. The twin cohort consisted of three pairs of female monozygotic twins, all aged about 18 to 29 years. CD4+ and CD8+ T cell populations were isolated with positive isolation kits from Invitrogen. Libraries were prepared through 5' RACE. For sequencing, an Illumina HiSeq 2000 was employed. A universal primer binding site was added through template switching, and the final cDNA carried a unique molecular identifier so that TCR cDNA molecules could be counted accurately. First-strand cDNA for TCR alpha and beta chains was synthesized from specific primers in the conserved constant-segment region. To control for contamination, every cDNA library carried two barcodes: a SMART-Mk sample barcode plus Illumina barcodes. Two successive PCR steps introduced TruSeq adapter sequences along with Illumina sample barcodes. The Illumina HiSeq platform was used with custom primers to sequence TCR alpha and beta cDNA libraries. The paper's data handling went like this. Unique molecular identifiers were extracted from raw reads with MiGEC, and CDR3 positions were determined with MiXCR. Recombination models were inferred per individual with the repgenHMM and IGoR tools using an EM algorithm. The tcR package in R was used for shared clonotype analysis, with sharing normalized by the product of cloneset sizes. Out-of-frame nonproductive sequences were analyzed to study raw recombination free of thymic and clonal selection effects. TCRdb took the public reads, trimmed them with fastp at Q25, ran MiXCR for clone calling and kept in-frame beta chains. Merged by CDR3 protein, the rows form single entries marked with the most common genes and DNA. TCRdb, rather than the study authors, made the V and J calls. Within this sample are hundreds of thousands of distinct CDR3 sequences, with 20% to 25% of them counted one time only. Approximately 0.52% of the sample belongs to the ten largest clones.

Trimming takes 3 bases off V and 9 bases off J; junction bases not matched to a gene: 10. From cysteine to phenylalanine, the CDR3 is 16 amino acids long. Here the CDR3 DNA is all that survives: 48 bases in frame from base 1. CDR1 and CDR2, looked up from the germline V gene, are KGHDR and SFDVKD. The data stem from a study of identical twins (dated by TCRdb to about 2016). Context from the whole study: TCR alpha and beta repertoires from monozygotic twins, unrelated adults of various ages and cord blood were deep-sequenced to test whether fetal clonotypes persist. To rule out contamination, the twin experiments were replicated at different times with different library preparation protocols.

Overall study results and their limits: Because the same donors could not be followed over many years, the conclusions relied on cross-sectional statistical analysis. Invariant T cells such as MAIT and iNKT could partly confound zero-insertion analyses, though diverse VJ usage argued against this for most clonotypes. In monozygotic twins, out-of-frame TCR alpha sharing was systematically underestimated by recombination models, although the models agreed with sharing between unrelated individuals. Compared with coincidental sharing between unrelated individuals, out-of-frame TCR alpha sequences shared between twins showed an excess of sequences with low generation probability. The excess sharing between twins in beta out-of-frame sequences was weaker because fewer shared sequences reduced the signal-to-noise ratio. Fewer insertions were carried by abundant cord blood beta clonotypes, a similar but weaker trend appeared in young adult naive repertoires, and no such trend appeared in memory repertoires.

The sample also formed part of further work on yellow fever vaccine responses in identical twins. Looking at the second paper: According to the authors, in identical twins the way T cells responded to vaccination appeared partly convergent and partly personalized. In identical twins, the study followed T cell clones that responded to the vaccine with precision.

The chain employs TRBV24-1 and TRBJ2-1, with TRBD2 matching 10 junction bases. Specimen: CD4+ T cells sorted from blood. The origin of this receptor is a woman younger than 30 in good health. The DNA reads as follows: TGTGCCACCAGTGATGTGGCCCTAGCGGGAGAAGCTGAGCAGTTCTTC. The resulting protein is CATSDVALAGEAEQFF.